Following are 20 T cell receptor beta chains from one sample sequenced in a study of blood T cell repertoires in COVID-19. Assay: immunoSEQ multiplex PCR; the TCRdb copy retains only in-frame clones and omits some. The sample holds approximately 150,000 clones, around 87% seen once. The sample comprised PBMCs or T cells enriched from blood (not recorded which). These receptors were obtained from a woman aged 40 to 49 who had been exposed to COVID-19.

The genes are TRBV27 and TRBJ1-6; 10 bases line up with TRBD1. The germline gives CDR1 MNHEY, CDR2 SMNVEV (reference sequence). With V trimmed by 8 bases and J by 13 bases, 8 bases remained unmatched. This CDR3 comprises 13 residues. For the CDR3, the DNA is TGTGCCAGCGGTGGGACAGGGGTTCTGCCCCTCCACTTT. Translated, it gives CASGGTGVLPLHF.

The chain has TRBV12-3 or TRBV12-4 and TRBJ1-1; D gene uncertain. The CDR3 length is 12 residues. The germline V and J ends were trimmed by 2 bases and 7 bases, with 8 bases remaining between them. The CDR3 bases are TGTGCCAGCAGTTTACGGGGAGATGAAGCTTTCTTT. Translation gives CASSLRGDEAFF.

J is TRBJ2-7 and V is TRBV21-1; TRBD1, the table's D call, was not compared with the DNA. TRBV21-1 is shown as a pseudogene. The CDR3 covers 15 residues. The CDR3 loop is CASILIRGSSYEQYF. Here the CDR3 DNA reads TGTGCCAGCATCCTGATTAGGGGGAGCTCCTACGAGCAGTACTTC.

As for this clone: Other DNA sequences within the sample encode an identical CDR3. The chain couples TRBV3-1 (or the pseudogene TRBV3-2) to TRBJ1-5; 7 bases align to TRBD1. The J segment lost 4 bases and the V segment lost 3 bases, leaving 0 bases of the junction unmatched. The germline gives CDR1 LGHDT, CDR2 YNNKEL (reference sequence). The CDR3 sequence is 13 residues long. In DNA, the CDR3 is TGTGCCAGCAGCCAGGACAGGAATCAGCCCCAGCATTTT. It yields the protein CASSQDRNQPQHF.

The gene calls are TRBV10-3 and TRBJ2-7, with D unclear. Trimming removed 3 bases from V and 0 bases from J, with 12 bases in between. This CDR3 is built from 15 residues. Per germline, CDR1 ENHRY and CDR2 SYGVKD. CDR3 nucleotide sequence: TGTGCCATCAGTGACGGAGCGCGGAGCTCCTACGAGCAGTACTTC. Translation gives CAISDGARSSYEQYF.

This chain links TRBV11-2 with TRBJ2-5; 7 bases fit TRBD2. The CDR3 loop spans 16 amino acids. Germline V gene lookup returns CDR1 SGHAT and CDR2 FQNNGV. V was clipped by 0 bases and J by 5 bases; unmatched bases: 9. The CDR3 sequence is CASSLDPGGLGETQYF. The CDR3, as DNA: TGTGCCAGCAGCTTAGATCCAGGCGGACTAGGGGAGACCCAGTACTTC.

In DNA form, the CDR3 reads TGCGCCAGCAGCTTGGGACAGGTCTACAATGAGCAGTTCTTC. Protein product: CASSLGQVYNEQFF. The V call is TRBV5-1, the J call TRBJ2-1; tentatively, D is TRBD1 (6 bases). Germline V gene sequence: CDR1 SGHRS, CDR2 YFSETQ. This CDR3 spans 14 amino acids. Trimming stripped 0 bases from V and 3 bases from J, with 7 bases between. The full variable domain, in which reference TRBV5-1 and TRBJ2-1 provide the parts outside the CDR3, is KAGVTQTPRYLIKTRGQQVTLSCSPISGHRSVSWYQQTPGQGLQFLFEYFSETQRNKGNFPGRFSGRQFSNSRSEMNVSTLELGDSALYLCASSLGQVYNEQFFGPGTRLTVL.

The chain is built from TRBV5-4 and TRBJ1-6; weak D call: TRBD1 (5 bases). V lost 0 bases, J lost 5 bases, and 12 bases lay in between. The CDR3 runs to 16 residues. Germline V gene sequence: CDR1 SGHNT, CDR2 YYREEE (reference sequence). The CDR3 region is CASSLVAGGNNSPLHF. The CDR3 region has the DNA TGTGCCAGCAGCTTGGTCGCGGGGGGGAATAATTCACCCCTCCACTTT.

The chain joins TRBV5-1 to TRBJ2-3; perhaps TRBD2 as D (6 bases). The CDR3 has 15 amino acids. V was cut by 0 bases and J by 3 bases, with 11 bases left in between. CDR1 and CDR2 (germline): SGHRS, YFSETQ. CDR3: CASSLALAGTDTQYF. DNA of the CDR3: TGCGCCAGCAGCTTGGCCTTGGCGGGGACAGATACGCAGTATTTT. The whole variable domain, filled in from reference TRBV5-1 and TRBJ2-3, reads KAGVTQTPRYLIKTRGQQVTLSCSPISGHRSVSWYQQTPGQGLQFLFEYFSETQRNKGNFPGRFSGRQFSNSRSEMNVSTLELGDSALYLCASSLALAGTDTQYFGPGTRLTVL.

V and J are TRBV5-1 and TRBJ2-3, with a tentative D call TRBD2 (5 bases). The CDR3 is 12 amino acids. The germline CDR1 and CDR2 sequences are SGHRS and YFSETQ. The germline V and J ends were trimmed by 2 bases and 7 bases, with 8 bases remaining between them. CDR3 residues: CASSFPSNTQYF. The CDR3 coding sequence is TGCGCCAGCAGCTTCCCTAGCAATACGCAGTATTTT.

The chain's CDR3 is CASSVQGAGGTEAFF. CDR3 sequence (DNA): TGTGCCAGCAGCGTACAGGGGGCCGGAGGCACTGAAGCTTTCTTT. J is TRBJ1-1 and V is TRBV27; 9 bases fit TRBD1. CDR1 MNHEY and CDR2 SMNVEV come from the germline V gene (reference sequence). The CDR3 is 15 residues long. Unmatched junction bases numbered 9, after V lost 6 bases and J lost 4 bases.

V gene TRBV6-5 combines with J gene TRBJ1-1; D gene unclear. The ends were cut back, 8 bases at V and 0 bases at J, with 10 bases in the middle. This CDR3 contains 13 residues. Per germline, CDR1 MNHEY and CDR2 SVGAGI. The CDR3 here is CASVGEMNTEAFF. The CDR3 nucleotides are TGTGCCAGCGTCGGGGAGATGAACACTGAAGCTTTCTTT.

The genes are TRBV7-9 and TRBJ2-1; 8 bases are a match to TRBD1. J lost 2 bases, V lost 1 base, and 13 bases had no gene match. Germline V lookup: CDR1 SEHNR, CDR2 FQNEAQ (reference sequence). The CDR3 has 19 amino acids. The CDR3 loop reads CASSLDWRTGSFTYNEQFF. The CDR3 DNA reads TGTGCCAGCAGCTTAGATTGGAGGACAGGGTCTTTCACCTACAATGAGCAGTTCTTC.

The rearrangement uses TRBV28 and TRBJ1-1; D possibly corresponds to TRBD1 (5 bases). Germline V CDR1 and CDR2: MDHEN, SYDVKM. The V end was cut by 3 bases, the J end by 10 bases, with 12 bases between. This CDR3 comprises 12 residues. The CDR3 DNA sequence: TGTGCCAGCAGTTTTCAGGGTTCGGGAGCTTTCTTT. Its translation: CASSFQGSGAFF.

The V gene is TRBV7-2, the J gene TRBJ2-1; D gene unclear. V dropped 8 bases and J dropped 13 bases, with 12 bases sitting between them. The CDR3 has 10 residues. From germline, CDR1 is SGHTA and CDR2 FQGNSA. As DNA, the CDR3 is TGTGCCAGCGGCCACGAAAGACAGTTCTTC. It yields the protein CASGHERQFF.

The chain recombines TRBV7-9 with TRBJ2-7; possibly TRBD2 for D (5 bases). Trimming cost V 5 bases and J 6 bases, with 17 bases left between them. The CDR3 runs 14 residues. Per the germline V gene, CDR1 is SEHNR and CDR2 is FQNEAQ (reference sequence). CDR3 sequence: CASSPAKGGLEQYF. The DNA for the CDR3 is TGTGCCAGCAGCCCCGCTAAGGGTGGACTCGAGCAGTACTTC.

This chain links TRBV7-2 with TRBJ1-1; no firm D call. The CDR3 covers 13 residues. CDR1 is SGHTA, CDR2 FQGNSA, per germline. V was cut by 1 base and J by 4 bases, with 7 bases left in between. The CDR3 sequence is CASSLGVATEAFF. The CDR3 DNA reads TGTGCCAGCAGCTTAGGTGTGGCCACTGAAGCTTTCTTT.

This clone was recorded once. This chain joins TRBV5-4 and TRBJ2-5, with D maybe TRBD2 (6 bases). CDR3 length equals 14 residues. V was clipped by 5 bases and J by 1 base, with 12 bases between them. Per the germline V gene, CDR1 is SGHNT and CDR2 is YYREEE (reference sequence). The CDR3 bases are TGTGCCAGCAGTACCGGGACTGCCCAAGAGACCCAGTACTTC. Its translation is CASSTGTAQETQYF.

The genes are TRBV6-1 and TRBJ1-2, with a tentative D call TRBD1 (6 bases). The CDR3 length is 13 residues. Germline loops: CDR1 MNHNS, CDR2 SASEGT. V was trimmed by 2 bases and J by 4 bases, leaving 8 bases between them. CDR3 coding DNA: TGTGCCAGCAGTGAAACCAGGGGCTATGGCTACACCTTC. Translation gives CASSETRGYGYTF.

This chain joins TRBV4-1 and TRBJ2-1; D is perhaps TRBD1 (5 bases). The CDR3 length is 14 residues. V was cut by 0 bases and J by 10 bases, with 13 bases left in between. Germline V gene sequence: CDR1 MGHRA, CDR2 YSYEKL. CDR3 nucleotide sequence: TGCGCCAGCAGCCAAGACCAGACAGCTGAAGAGCAGTTCTTC. Translated: CASSQDQTAEEQFF.